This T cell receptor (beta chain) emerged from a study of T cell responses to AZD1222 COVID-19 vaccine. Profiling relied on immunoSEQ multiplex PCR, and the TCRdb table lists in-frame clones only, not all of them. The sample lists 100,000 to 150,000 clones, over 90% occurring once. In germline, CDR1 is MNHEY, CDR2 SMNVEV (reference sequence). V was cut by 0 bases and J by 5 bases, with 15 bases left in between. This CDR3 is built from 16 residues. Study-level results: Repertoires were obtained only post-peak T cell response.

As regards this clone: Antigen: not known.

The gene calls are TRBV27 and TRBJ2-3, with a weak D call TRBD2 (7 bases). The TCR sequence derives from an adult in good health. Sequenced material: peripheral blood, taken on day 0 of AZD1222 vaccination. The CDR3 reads CASSLSVGGLLDTQYF. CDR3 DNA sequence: TGTGCCAGCAGTTTATCGGTCGGGGGGCTGTTAGATACGCAGTATTTT.